This T cell receptor (beta chain) appears in the sequencing data of a study of T-cell reconstitution after alpha-beta-depleted transplantation in children. General study points: Hyperexpanded clones declined; after one year, newly produced T cells mostly supplied diversity. The origin of alpha-beta T cells about two months after transplant was reportedly several hundred expanded graft clones. Some patients owed their high day-60 TCRbeta diversity to surviving recipient T cells and thymic progenitors.

During its preparation, the TCRbeta library received unique molecular identifiers. Via MiXCR, TCRdb re-called the PCR reads, giving one row per CDR3 protein. The sample records hundreds of thousands of distinct CDR3 sequences, around 15% being singletons. This clonotype was counted between two and nine times. Its target is unknown. The receptor comes from a boy under two years old who had a stem cell transplant for Wiskott-Aldrich syndrome, so the T cells may come from the graft donor. The sample consisted of PBMCs, mostly from graft donor cells, taken 360 days after TCRalphabeta/CD19-depleted stem cell transplant.

The CDR3 region is CASSLVPVPTRGQETQYF. Here the CDR3 DNA reads TGTGCCAGCAGCTTGGTCCCCGTACCCACAAGGGGACAAGAGACCCAGTACTTC. This chain connects TRBV11-2 to TRBJ2-5; tentative D call: TRBD1 (5 bases). There are 18 residues in the CDR3. Germline-derived CDR1 and CDR2 are SGHAT and FQNNGV. The V end was cut by 3 bases, the J end by 2 bases, with 22 bases between.